This T cell receptor (beta chain) is from a study of blood T cell repertoires in COVID-19. Study-wide context: Some COVID-19 samples were acute and others convalescent; all came from the United States, Italy and Spain. PBMCs, B-cell-depleted T cells, or T cells provided the cDNA or gDNA that made up the material.

Per the original methods: Counts of nucleated cells, estimated from reference gene primer amplification, were obtained. TCRdb keeps only in-frame clones here, not all; method: immunoSEQ multiplex PCR. D and trimming come from the DNA, and the V and J calls and clone size come from that table. The sample shows 110,000 or so clones, roughly 83% of them seen only once. This CDR3 has 13 amino acids. V lost 7 bases to trimming and J lost 4 bases, with 13 bases between them. The chain has TRBV12-3 or TRBV12-4 and TRBJ1-1; D is unclear. Sequenced material: peripheral blood. The sequence was collected from a woman aged 55-70 years with acute or convalescent COVID-19. The chain's CDR3 is CASILSGSTEAFF. DNA for the CDR3: TGTGCCAGCATACTCTCTGGGAGCACTGAAGCTTTCTTT.